These T cell receptor beta chains were read from a single sample in a study of T cell repertoires in cytomegalovirus infection. TCRdb ran MiXCR on the reads and lists one entry per CDR3 protein. The sample carries approximately 250,000 distinct CDR3 sequences, around an eighth recorded once. Source material: PBMCs. These receptor sequences come from a human donor in good health (CMV status not recorded). Some clones in this sample may be carry-over from other donors' samples. The CDR3 runs from the conserved cysteine through the conserved F or W. A D gene is named only where the DNA matches it firmly. The listing skips clone size in some rows; elsewhere it reads once, few, many or a size class.

v_call: TRBV30
j_call: TRBJ2-4
d_call: TRBD1
clone_size: NA
cdr3_aa: CAWSDGTGGNIQYF
cdr3_nt: TGTGCCTGGAGTGACGGGACAGGGGGAAACATTCAGTACTTC

v_call: TRBV12-3/TRBV12-4
j_call: TRBJ1-6
d_call: TRBD1
clone_size: many
cdr3_aa: CASSLQGDSPLHF
cdr3_nt: TGTGCCAGCAGTCTCCAGGGGGATTCACCCCTCCACTTT

v_call: TRBV7-8
j_call: TRBJ2-1
d_call: TRBD1
clone_size: many
cdr3_aa: CASSFGQGSYNEQFF
cdr3_nt: TGTGCCAGCAGCTTCGGACAGGGGTCCTACAATGAGCAGTTCTTC

v_call: TRBV7-2
j_call: TRBJ1-1
d_call: NA
clone_size: NA
cdr3_aa: CASSREGGQRRAFF
cdr3_nt: TGTGCCAGCAGCCGAGAGGGGGGCCAGCGTCGAGCTTTCTTT

v_call: TRBV7-2
j_call: TRBJ2-2
d_call: NA
clone_size: many
cdr3_aa: CASSFGLNTGELFF
cdr3_nt: TGTGCCAGCAGCTTCGGATTGAACACCGGGGAGCTGTTTTTT

v_call: TRBV20-1
j_call: TRBJ2-3
d_call: NA
clone_size: NA
cdr3_aa: CSKKVGTSTDTQYF
cdr3_nt: TGCAGTAAGAAGGTCGGGACTAGCACAGATACGCAGTATTTT

v_call: TRBV7-8
j_call: TRBJ2-3
d_call: TRBD2
clone_size: many
cdr3_aa: CASSPTSGGASGTQYF
cdr3_nt: TGTGCCAGCAGCCCTACTAGCGGGGGGGCCTCGGGTACGCAGTATTTT

v_call: TRBV29-1
j_call: TRBJ1-1
d_call: NA
clone_size: few
cdr3_aa: CSVRGQPNTEAFF
cdr3_nt: TGCAGCGTTAGAGGACAGCCGAACACTGAAGCTTTCTTT

v_call: TRBV12-3/TRBV12-4
j_call: TRBJ1-1
d_call: NA
clone_size: few
cdr3_aa: CASRHTRMNTEAFF
cdr3_nt: TGTGCCAGCAGACATACACGGATGAACACTGAAGCTTTCTTT

v_call: TRBV4-3
j_call: TRBJ2-5
d_call: TRBD2
clone_size: NA
cdr3_aa: CASSQDRGVWETQYF
cdr3_nt: TGCGCCAGCAGCCAAGACCGGGGGGTGTGGGAGACCCAGTACTTC

v_call: TRBV10-2
j_call: TRBJ2-1
d_call: TRBD2
clone_size: many
cdr3_aa: CASGASGLYNEQFF
cdr3_nt: TGCGCCTCCGGAGCTAGCGGGCTCTACAATGAGCAGTTCTTC

v_call: TRBV5-1
j_call: TRBJ2-5
d_call: TRBD1
clone_size: few
cdr3_aa: CASSLGTGSFQTQYF
cdr3_nt: TGCGCCAGCAGCTTGGGGACAGGGTCCTTCCAGACCCAGTACTTC

v_call: TRBV12-3/TRBV12-4
j_call: TRBJ2-5
d_call: NA
clone_size: many
cdr3_aa: CASSLQIGETQYF
cdr3_nt: TGTGCCAGCAGCCTCCAGATAGGAGAGACCCAGTACTTC

v_call: TRBV6-5
j_call: TRBJ1-2
d_call: NA
clone_size: NA
cdr3_aa: CASSYGRSMGYTF
cdr3_nt: TGTGCCAGCAGTTATGGCAGATCTATGGGCTACACCTTC

v_call: TRBV5-6
j_call: TRBJ1-2
d_call: NA
clone_size: many
cdr3_aa: CASSLDGVYGYTF
cdr3_nt: TGTGCCAGCAGCTTGGACGGTGTCTATGGCTACACCTTC

v_call: TRBV29-1
j_call: TRBJ1-6
d_call: NA
clone_size: few
cdr3_aa: CSVETAKNSPLHF
cdr3_nt: TGCAGCGTTGAGACAGCGAAGAATTCACCCCTCCACTTT

v_call: TRBV28
j_call: TRBJ2-1
d_call: TRBD1
clone_size: many
cdr3_aa: CASSPGQEYNEQFF
cdr3_nt: TGTGCCAGCAGTCCGGGACAGGAATACAATGAGCAGTTCTTC

v_call: TRBV20-1
j_call: TRBJ2-3
d_call: NA
clone_size: NA
cdr3_aa: CSARDPATSADTQYF
cdr3_nt: TGCAGTGCTAGAGACCCGGCTACAAGCGCAGATACGCAGTATTTT

v_call: TRBV11-2
j_call: TRBJ2-7
d_call: TRBD2
clone_size: many
cdr3_aa: CASSLGASGRRDEQYF
cdr3_nt: TGTGCCAGCAGCTTAGGGGCTAGCGGGAGAAGGGACGAGCAGTACTTC

v_call: TRBV5-4
j_call: TRBJ2-1
d_call: NA
clone_size: few
cdr3_aa: CASSLAGSRNYNEQFF
cdr3_nt: TGTGCCAGCAGCTTGGCCGGTTCGCGGAACTACAATGAGCAGTTCTTC

v_call: TRBV19
j_call: TRBJ2-1
d_call: TRBD1
clone_size: many
cdr3_aa: CASRGTGETRNEQFF
cdr3_nt: TGTGCCAGTAGGGGGACAGGGGAGACCCGCAATGAGCAGTTCTTC

v_call: TRBV25-1
j_call: TRBJ1-6
d_call: NA
clone_size: NA
cdr3_aa: CASSEYAGPGSPLHF
cdr3_nt: TGTGCCAGCAGTGAATATGCGGGTCCGGGGTCACCCCTCCACTTT

v_call: TRBV19
j_call: TRBJ1-4
d_call: NA
clone_size: NA
cdr3_aa: CASILLREPEKLFF
cdr3_nt: TGTGCCAGTATCCTCCTGCGGGAGCCAGAAAAACTGTTTTTT

v_call: TRBV11-3
j_call: TRBJ2-5
d_call: NA
clone_size: many
cdr3_aa: CASSLTGRGQGETQYF
cdr3_nt: TGTGCCAGCAGCTTAACCGGACGGGGCCAGGGGGAGACCCAGTACTTC

v_call: TRBV19
j_call: TRBJ1-1
d_call: NA
clone_size: few
cdr3_aa: CASNGGFGWAEAFF
cdr3_nt: TGTGCCAGTAACGGGGGGTTCGGTTGGGCTGAAGCTTTCTTT

v_call: TRBV19
j_call: TRBJ2-7
d_call: NA
clone_size: many
cdr3_aa: CASSSHRGGSYEQYF
cdr3_nt: TGTGCCAGTAGTTCTCACAGGGGGGGATCCTACGAGCAGTACTTC

v_call: TRBV28
j_call: TRBJ1-5
d_call: NA
clone_size: NA
cdr3_aa: CASSLKKGTLGPQHF
cdr3_nt: TGTGCCAGCAGTTTAAAGAAGGGGACTCTAGGGCCCCAGCATTTT

v_call: TRBV11-3
j_call: TRBJ2-2
d_call: NA
clone_size: many
cdr3_aa: CASSRGGDTGELFF
cdr3_nt: TGTGCCAGCAGCCGAGGGGGGGACACCGGGGAGCTGTTTTTT

v_call: TRBV12-3/TRBV12-4
j_call: TRBJ1-2
d_call: NA
clone_size: many
cdr3_aa: CASSHGGPPSYGYTF
cdr3_nt: TGTGCCAGCAGTCACGGGGGGCCACCTAGCTATGGCTACACCTTC

v_call: TRBV12-3/TRBV12-4
j_call: TRBJ2-5
d_call: NA
clone_size: many
cdr3_aa: CASSARGTAQGTQYF
cdr3_nt: TGTGCCAGCAGTGCCCGGGGAACAGCTCAAGGGACCCAGTACTTC

v_call: TRBV12-3/TRBV12-4
j_call: TRBJ2-1
d_call: NA
clone_size: many
cdr3_aa: CASRRWETGHNEQFF
cdr3_nt: TGTGCCAGCCGAAGATGGGAGACGGGGCACAATGAGCAGTTCTTC

v_call: TRBV19
j_call: TRBJ1-5
d_call: TRBD1
clone_size: NA
cdr3_aa: CASATGNSNQPQHF
cdr3_nt: TGTGCCAGTGCGACAGGGAACTCCAATCAGCCCCAGCATTTT